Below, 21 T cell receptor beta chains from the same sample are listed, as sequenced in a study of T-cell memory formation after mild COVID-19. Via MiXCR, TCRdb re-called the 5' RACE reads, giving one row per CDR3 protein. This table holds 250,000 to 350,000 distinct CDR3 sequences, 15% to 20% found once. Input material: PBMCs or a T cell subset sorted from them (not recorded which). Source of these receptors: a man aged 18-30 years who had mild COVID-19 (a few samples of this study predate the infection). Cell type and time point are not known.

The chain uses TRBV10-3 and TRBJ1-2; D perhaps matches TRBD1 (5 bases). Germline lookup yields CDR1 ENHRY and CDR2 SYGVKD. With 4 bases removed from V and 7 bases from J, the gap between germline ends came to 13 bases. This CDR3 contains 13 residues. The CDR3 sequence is CAISVAGLGGYTF. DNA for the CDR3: TGTGCCATCAGTGTCGCAGGGTTAGGTGGCTACACCTTC.

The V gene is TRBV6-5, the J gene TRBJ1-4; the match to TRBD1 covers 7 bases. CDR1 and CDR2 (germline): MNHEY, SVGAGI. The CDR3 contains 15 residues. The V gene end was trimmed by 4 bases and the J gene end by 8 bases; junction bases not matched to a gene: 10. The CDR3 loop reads CASSSLTGLGEKLFF. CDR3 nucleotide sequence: TGTGCCAGCAGTTCCCTGACAGGGTTGGGGGAAAAACTGTTTTTT.

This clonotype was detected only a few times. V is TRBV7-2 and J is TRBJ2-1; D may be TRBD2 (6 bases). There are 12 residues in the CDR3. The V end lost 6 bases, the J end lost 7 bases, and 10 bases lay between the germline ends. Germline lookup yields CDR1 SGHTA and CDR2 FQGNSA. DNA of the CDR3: TGTGCCAGCAGGGCGGGGATGAATGAGCAGTTCTTC. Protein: CASRAGMNEQFF.

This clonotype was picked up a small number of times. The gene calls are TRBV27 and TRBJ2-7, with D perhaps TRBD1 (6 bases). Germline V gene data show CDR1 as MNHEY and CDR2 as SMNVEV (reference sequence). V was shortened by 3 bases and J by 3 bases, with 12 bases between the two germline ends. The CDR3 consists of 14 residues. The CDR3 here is CASSFTGSLYEQYF. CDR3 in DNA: TGTGCCAGCAGTTTCACAGGGTCGCTCTACGAGCAGTACTTC.

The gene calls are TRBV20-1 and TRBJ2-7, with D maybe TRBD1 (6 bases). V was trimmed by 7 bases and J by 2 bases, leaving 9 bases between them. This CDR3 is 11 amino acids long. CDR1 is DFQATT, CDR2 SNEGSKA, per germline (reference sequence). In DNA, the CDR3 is TGCAGTGGGGGGCAGGCCTACGAGCAGTACGTC. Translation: CSGGQAYEQYV.

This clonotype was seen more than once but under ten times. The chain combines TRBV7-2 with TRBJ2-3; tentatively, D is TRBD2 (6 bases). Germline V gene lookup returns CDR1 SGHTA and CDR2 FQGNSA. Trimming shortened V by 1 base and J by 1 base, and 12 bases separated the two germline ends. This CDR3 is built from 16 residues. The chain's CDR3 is CASSLDSREGTDTQYF. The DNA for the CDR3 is TGTGCCAGCAGCTTAGATTCCAGGGAGGGCACAGATACGCAGTATTTT.

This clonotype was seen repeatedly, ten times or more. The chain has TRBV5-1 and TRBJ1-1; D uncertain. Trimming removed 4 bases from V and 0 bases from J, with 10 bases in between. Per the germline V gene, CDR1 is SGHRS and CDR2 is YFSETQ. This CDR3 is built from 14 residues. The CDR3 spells CASSERTVNTEAFF. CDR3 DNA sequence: TGCGCCAGCAGCGAGCGGACGGTGAACACTGAAGCTTTCTTT.

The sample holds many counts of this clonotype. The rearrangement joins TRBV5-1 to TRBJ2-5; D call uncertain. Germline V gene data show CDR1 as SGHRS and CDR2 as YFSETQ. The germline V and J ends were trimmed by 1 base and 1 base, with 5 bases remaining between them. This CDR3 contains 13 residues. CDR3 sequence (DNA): TGCGCCAGCAGCTTGTCAAGCCAAGAGACCCAGTACTTC. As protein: CASSLSSQETQYF.

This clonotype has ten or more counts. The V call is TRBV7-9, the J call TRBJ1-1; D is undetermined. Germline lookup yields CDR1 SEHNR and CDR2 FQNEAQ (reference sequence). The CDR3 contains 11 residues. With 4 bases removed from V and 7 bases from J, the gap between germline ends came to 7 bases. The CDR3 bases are TGTGCCAGCAGCTCCTCAGATGAAGCTTTCTTT. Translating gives CASSSSDEAFF.

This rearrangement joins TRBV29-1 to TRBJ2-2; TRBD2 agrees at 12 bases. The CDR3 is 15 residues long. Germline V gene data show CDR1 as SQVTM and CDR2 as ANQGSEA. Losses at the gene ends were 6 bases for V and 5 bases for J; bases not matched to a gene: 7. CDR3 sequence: CSVARTSGGTGELFF. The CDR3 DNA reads TGCAGCGTCGCCCGAACTAGCGGGGGGACCGGGGAGCTGTTTTTT.

CDR3 residues: CASSYTRPGTQYF. The CDR3 DNA reads TGTGCCAGCAGTTACACAAGGCCAGGGACGCAGTATTTT. The rearrangement links TRBV6-2 or TRBV6-3 to TRBJ2-3, with D possibly matching TRBD1 (5 bases). The V end lost 2 bases, the J end lost 9 bases, and 12 bases lay between the germline ends. This CDR3 has 13 residues. CDR1 and CDR2 from the germline V gene are MNHEY and SVGEGT.

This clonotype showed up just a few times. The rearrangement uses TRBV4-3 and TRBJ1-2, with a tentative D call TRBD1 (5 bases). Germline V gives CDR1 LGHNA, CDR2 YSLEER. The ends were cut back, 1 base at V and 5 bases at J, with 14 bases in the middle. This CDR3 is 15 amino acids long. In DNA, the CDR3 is TGCGCCAGCAGCCAAGTACCAGGGTTGCGTTATGGCTACACCTTC. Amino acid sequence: CASSQVPGLRYGYTF.

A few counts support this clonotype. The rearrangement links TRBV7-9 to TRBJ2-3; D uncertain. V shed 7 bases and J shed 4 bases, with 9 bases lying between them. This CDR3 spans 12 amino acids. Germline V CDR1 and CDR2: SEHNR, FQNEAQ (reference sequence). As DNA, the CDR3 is TGTGCCAGCACCCCTGGGGCAGATACGCAGTATTTT. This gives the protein CASTPGADTQYF.

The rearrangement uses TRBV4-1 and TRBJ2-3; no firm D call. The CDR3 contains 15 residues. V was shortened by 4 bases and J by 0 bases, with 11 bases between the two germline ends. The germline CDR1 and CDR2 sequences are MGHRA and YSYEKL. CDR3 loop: CASSPPTDSTDTQYF. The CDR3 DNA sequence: TGCGCCAGCAGCCCACCCACCGACAGCACAGATACGCAGTATTTT.

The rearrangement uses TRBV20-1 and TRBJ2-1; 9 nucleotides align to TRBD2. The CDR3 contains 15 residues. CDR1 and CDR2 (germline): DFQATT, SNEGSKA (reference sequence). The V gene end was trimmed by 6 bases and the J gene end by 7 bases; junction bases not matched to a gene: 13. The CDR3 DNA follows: TGCAGTGCCTATACCTTGGTAGCGGGGGAGAATGAGCAGTTCTTC. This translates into CSAYTLVAGENEQFF.

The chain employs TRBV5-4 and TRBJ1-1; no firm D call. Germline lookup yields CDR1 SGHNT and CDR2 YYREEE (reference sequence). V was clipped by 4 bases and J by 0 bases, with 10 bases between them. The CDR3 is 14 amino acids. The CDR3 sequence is CASSLSTVNTEAFF. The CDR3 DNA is TGTGCCAGCAGCCTATCTACAGTGAACACTGAAGCTTTCTTT.

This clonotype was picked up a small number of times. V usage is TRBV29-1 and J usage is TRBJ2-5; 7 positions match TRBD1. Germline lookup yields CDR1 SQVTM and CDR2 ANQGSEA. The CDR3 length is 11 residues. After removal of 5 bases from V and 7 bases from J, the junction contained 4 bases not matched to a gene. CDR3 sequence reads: CSVTGVGTQYF. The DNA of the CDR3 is TGCAGCGTTACAGGGGTGGGGACCCAGTACTTC.

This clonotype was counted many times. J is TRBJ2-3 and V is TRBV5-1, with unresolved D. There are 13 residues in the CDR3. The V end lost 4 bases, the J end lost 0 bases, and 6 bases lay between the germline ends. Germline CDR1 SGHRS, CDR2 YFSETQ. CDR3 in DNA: TGCGCCAGCAGCCAGGAAAGCACAGATACGCAGTATTTT. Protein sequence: CASSQESTDTQYF.

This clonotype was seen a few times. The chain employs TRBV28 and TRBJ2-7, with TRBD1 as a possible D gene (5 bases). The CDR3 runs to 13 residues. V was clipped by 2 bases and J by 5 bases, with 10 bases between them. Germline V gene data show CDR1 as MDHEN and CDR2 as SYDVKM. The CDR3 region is CASSLVGLNEQYV. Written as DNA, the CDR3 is TGTGCCAGCAGTTTAGTGGGGCTGAACGAGCAGTACGTC.

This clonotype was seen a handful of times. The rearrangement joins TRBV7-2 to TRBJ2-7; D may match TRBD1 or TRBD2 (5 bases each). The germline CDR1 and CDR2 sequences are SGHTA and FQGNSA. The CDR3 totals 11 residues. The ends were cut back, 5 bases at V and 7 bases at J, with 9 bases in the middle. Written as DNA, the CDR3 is TGTGCCAGCAGCCCGGGGCGTGAGCAGTACTTC. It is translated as CASSPGREQYF.

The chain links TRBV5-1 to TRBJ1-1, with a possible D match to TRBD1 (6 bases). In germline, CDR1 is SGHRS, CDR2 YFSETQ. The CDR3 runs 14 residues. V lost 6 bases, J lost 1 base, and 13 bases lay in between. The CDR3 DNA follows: TGCGCCAGCACAATACAGGGATGGAACACTGAAGCTTTCTTT. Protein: CASTIQGWNTEAFF.